Shown below are 24 T cell receptor beta chains from a single sample sequenced in a study of blood T cell repertoires in COVID-19. Some clones are missing from TCRdb's copy, which holds only in-frame ones; the method was immunoSEQ multiplex PCR. The sample records about 370,000 clones, 87% being singletons. The sequenced sample was peripheral blood. The receptors stem from a woman in her 30s with COVID-19, enrolled during active disease.

This clone was counted once. This chain links TRBV6-5 with TRBJ2-7, with 8 bases lining up with TRBD1. CDR3 length: 14 residues. J gave up 4 bases and V 6 bases, and 8 bases lay outside the gene matches. Germline-derived CDR1 and CDR2 are MNHEY and SVGAGI. CDR3 nucleotide sequence: TGTGCCAGCAGCCGTGGACAGGGCCCATACGAGCAGTACTTC. Translated, it gives CASSRGQGPYEQYF.

The rearrangement uses TRBV28 and TRBJ2-7; 11 positions agree with TRBD2. J was trimmed by 4 bases and V by 5 bases; bases with no gene match: 7. Germline lookup yields CDR1 MDHEN and CDR2 SYDVKM. CDR3 length: 15 residues. The CDR3 nucleotides read TGTGCCAGCAGTCTGACTAGCGGGATGGGGTACGAGCAGTACTTC. Its translation is CASSLTSGMGYEQYF. The whole variable domain, remainder taken from reference TRBV28 and TRBJ2-7, is DVKVTQSSRYLVKRTGEKVFLECVQDMDHENMFWYRQDPGLGLRLIYFSYDVKMKEKGDIPEGYSVSREKKERFSLILESASTNQTSMYLCASSLTSGMGYEQYFGPGTRLTVT.

The V call is TRBV5-5, the J call TRBJ1-6; 9 positions match TRBD1. The CDR3 has 16 amino acids. Looked up from germline, CDR1 is SGHKS and CDR2 is YYEKEE (reference sequence). V lost 4 bases to trimming and J lost 8 bases; unmatched junction nucleotides: 10. CDR3 protein: CASSDPGTGRDSPLHF. The CDR3 nucleotides are TGTGCCAGCAGCGACCCCGGGACAGGGAGGGATTCACCCCTCCACTTT.

This chain links TRBV3-1 (or the pseudogene TRBV3-2) with TRBJ2-7; no firm D call. The V end was cut by 0 bases, the J end by 2 bases, with 8 bases between. Germline CDR1 reads LGHDT; CDR2 reads YNNKEL (reference sequence). The CDR3 totals 14 residues. CDR3 loop: CASSQELATYEQYF. CDR3 sequence (DNA): TGTGCCAGCAGCCAAGAGTTAGCCACCTACGAGCAGTACTTC.

The chain combines TRBV11-2 with TRBJ2-7, with TRBD2 identical over 13 bases. J was trimmed by 7 bases and V by 4 bases; bases with no gene match: 7. This CDR3 is built from 15 residues. The germline V gene has CDR1 SGHAT and CDR2 FQNNGV. The CDR3 protein is CASSSRTSGSEEQYF. The CDR3 bases are TGTGCCAGCAGCTCCAGGACTAGCGGGAGTGAAGAGCAGTACTTC.

The CDR3 here is CAAGLPSNYGYTF. In nucleotides, the CDR3 is TGTGCCGCAGGACTACCTTCTAACTATGGCTACACCTTC. The chain has TRBV28 and TRBJ1-2; D gene uncertain. The CDR3 runs to 13 residues. V lost 11 bases and J lost 0, with 13 bases in between. In germline, CDR1 is MDHEN, CDR2 SYDVKM.

There are a few counts of this clone. The DNA for the CDR3 is TGTGCCATCGGGAGGGGTTCCACTGAAGCTTTCTTT. It encodes CAIGRGSTEAFF. The chain combines TRBV10-3 with TRBJ1-1; maybe TRBD1 (5 bases). Trimming took 8 bases from V and 4 from J, leaving 11 bases between them. The CDR3 is 12 residues long. Germline V lookup: CDR1 ENHRY, CDR2 SYGVKD.

The chain recombines TRBV5-4 with TRBJ1-2; tentatively, D is TRBD1 (5 bases). V was clipped by 0 bases and J by 3 bases, with 6 bases between them. CDR3 length equals 13 residues. Germline V gives CDR1 SGHNT, CDR2 YYREEE (reference sequence). CDR3 sequence (DNA): TGTGCCAGCAGCTTGGGACAGCACTATGGCTACACCTTC. Translated, it gives CASSLGQHYGYTF.

The chain recombines TRBV28 with TRBJ1-4; D remains unclear. The CDR3 runs 14 residues. Trimming stripped 6 bases from V and 8 bases from J, with 16 bases between. The germline V gene encodes CDR1 MDHEN and CDR2 SYDVKM. CDR3 sequence: CASRRSLDREKLFF. CDR3 nucleotides: TGTGCCAGCAGAAGGAGTCTCGACCGGGAAAAACTGTTTTTT.

The J gene is TRBJ1-3, the V gene TRBV7-9; D is unclear. Trimming took off 5 bases at V and 0 bases at J, with 14 bases between the two ends. The CDR3 sequence is 16 residues long. CDR1 is SEHNR, CDR2 FQNEAQ, per germline (reference sequence). This CDR3 is CASSPRGLDSGNTIYF. The CDR3 bases are TGTGCCAGCAGCCCCCGCGGGCTAGACTCTGGAAACACCATATATTTT.

This clone was seen just once. This sequence joins TRBV6-5 and TRBJ2-7; the D gene is possibly TRBD1 (6 bases). Germline V lookup: CDR1 MNHEY, CDR2 SVGAGI. This CDR3 spans 12 amino acids. Trimming removed 5 bases at V and 3 bases at J, with 8 bases between. The chain's CDR3 is CASSTQGYEQYF. CDR3 sequence (DNA): TGTGCCAGCAGTACACAGGGCTACGAGCAGTACTTC.

The chain couples TRBV5-6 to TRBJ1-5; possibly TRBD1 for D (5 bases). Germline values: CDR1 SGHDT, CDR2 YYEEEE. Deletions cut 1 base from V and 6 bases from J, with 11 bases between. The CDR3 contains 14 residues. The CDR3 loop reads CASSLKGKAQPQHF. CDR3 sequence (DNA): TGTGCCAGCAGCTTGAAGGGGAAGGCTCAGCCCCAGCATTTT.

CDR3 amino acids: CASKVGAGQPQHF. CDR3 sequence (DNA): TGCGCCAGCAAGGTGGGGGCAGGACAGCCCCAGCATTTT. The J gene is TRBJ1-5, the V gene TRBV5-1; D may be TRBD1 (6 bases). Trimming removed 6 bases at V and 7 bases at J, with 14 bases between. CDR1 is SGHRS and CDR2 is YFSETQ in the germline V gene. CDR3 length equals 13 residues.

This clone was found once. The genes are TRBV7-2 and TRBJ2-2; 9 bases agree with TRBD1. The CDR3 runs to 16 residues. The V gene's germline CDR1 is SGHTA and CDR2 FQGNSA. V was clipped by 1 base and J by 5 bases; unmatched bases: 5. This CDR3 reads CASSLDLGQGTGELFF. CDR3 bases: TGTGCCAGCAGCTTAGACCTGGGACAGGGAACCGGGGAGCTGTTTTTT.

This chain links TRBV28 with TRBJ1-2; 8 nucleotides line up with TRBD1. CDR1 is MDHEN, CDR2 SYDVKM, per germline. The CDR3 totals 17 residues. The V gene end was trimmed by 2 bases and the J gene end by 2 bases; junction bases not matched to a gene: 10. The CDR3 spells CASSLAGQGRANYGYTF. Here the CDR3 DNA reads TGTGCCAGCAGTTTAGCAGGACAGGGTCGGGCGAACTATGGCTACACCTTC.

Points on this clone: At one end the junction does not follow the germline gene, possibly because of a read error. V is TRBV10-2 and J is TRBJ2-2, with a possible D match to TRBD2 (6 bases). The CDR3 covers 14 residues. Germline CDR1 is WSHSY and CDR2 is SAAADI. The CDR3 here is CASGRTSNPGELFF. As DNA, the CDR3 is TGCGCCAGCGGGAGGACGTCGAACCCCGGGGAGCTGTTTTTT.

This chain connects TRBV28 to TRBJ2-3; D is unclear. The CDR3 has 11 residues. Germline CDR1 and CDR2: MDHEN and SYDVKM. The V and J ends lost 5 bases and 6 bases respectively, with 6 bases between them. CDR3 coding DNA: TGTGCCAGCAGTCCCTTTGATACGCAGTATTTT. As protein: CASSPFDTQYF. Combining the CDR3 with reference TRBV28 and TRBJ2-3 gives the whole variable domain DVKVTQSSRYLVKRTGEKVFLECVQDMDHENMFWYRQDPGLGLRLIYFSYDVKMKEKGDIPEGYSVSREKKERFSLILESASTNQTSMYLCASSPFDTQYFGPGTRLTVL.

The chain joins TRBV3-1 (or the pseudogene TRBV3-2) to TRBJ2-7; D possibly corresponds to TRBD2 (6 bases). Germline V gives CDR1 LGHDT, CDR2 YNNKEL (reference sequence). The CDR3 sequence is 14 residues long. V shed 5 bases and J shed 6 bases, with 17 bases lying between them. CDR3 loop: CASSINPGTGEQYF. CDR3 DNA: TGTGCCAGCAGCATTAACCCTGGGACTGGCGAGCAGTACTTC.

The chain is built from TRBV9 and TRBJ1-3, with 7 nucleotides matching TRBD1. The germline V gene has CDR1 SGDLS and CDR2 YYNGEE. V shed 4 bases, J shed 0 bases, and the junction held 7 bases outside the gene matches. This CDR3 is 16 amino acids long. The CDR3 sequence is CASSPGTVLSGNTIYF. CDR3 nucleotides: TGTGCCAGCAGCCCAGGGACAGTACTCTCTGGAAACACCATATATTTT. Looking up the rest from reference TRBV9 and TRBJ1-3 gives the full variable domain: DSGVTQTPKHLITATGQRVTLRCSPRSGDLSVYWYQQSLDQGLQFLIQYYNGEERAKGNILERFSAQQFPDLHSELNLSSLELGDSALYFCASSPGTVLSGNTIYFGEGSWLTVV.

Worth noting for this clone: At one end the junction does not follow the germline gene, possibly because of a read error. The chain recombines TRBV4-3 with TRBJ2-2; 12 bases agree with TRBD2. This CDR3 has 16 amino acids. Per germline, CDR1 LGHNA and CDR2 YSLEER. The CDR3 protein is CASSQGTSGNSGELFF. CDR3 DNA sequence: TGCGCCAGCAGCCAAGGGACTAGCGGGAACTCCGGGGAGCTGTTTTTT.

The V and J genes are TRBV18 and TRBJ2-7; 10 bases agree with TRBD1. After removal of 3 bases from V and 0 bases from J, the junction contained 5 bases not matched to a gene. This CDR3 is built from 16 residues. CDR1 is KGHSH, CDR2 LQKENI, per germline. This chain's CDR3 is CASSPRQGASSYEQYF. CDR3 nucleotide sequence: TGTGCCAGCTCACCGCGACAGGGGGCTAGCTCCTACGAGCAGTACTTC.

The CDR3 region has the DNA TGTGCCAGTAGTCCGAATAGCGAGACCCAGTACTTC. This sequence encodes CASSPNSETQYF. The genes are TRBV19 and TRBJ2-5; D gene ambiguous. Germline CDR1 is LNHDA and CDR2 is SQIVND (reference sequence). This CDR3 is 12 amino acids long. Trimming took off 5 bases at V and 5 bases at J, with 9 bases between the two ends.

J is TRBJ2-2 and V is TRBV9, with TRBD2 identical over 7 bases. Germline CDR1 SGDLS, CDR2 YYNGEE. J gave up 4 bases and V 3 bases, and 9 bases lay outside the gene matches. The length of the CDR3 is 16 residues. CDR3 DNA: TGTGCCAGCAGCGGACTAGCTGTTTCGGGCACCGGGGAGCTGTTTTTT. Translation gives CASSGLAVSGTGELFF.

As concerns this clone: This CDR3 is also generated by other DNA sequences in the sample. The chain combines TRBV29-1 with TRBJ1-3, with 9 bases aligning to TRBD1. The ends lost 7 bases at V and 4 bases at J; junction bases unmatched: 8. Germline loops: CDR1 SQVTM, CDR2 ANQGSEA. This CDR3 contains 14 residues. CDR3 in amino acids: CSAETGGSGNTIYF. The CDR3 DNA sequence: TGCAGCGCCGAAACAGGGGGCTCCGGAAACACCATATATTTT. Drawing the rest from reference TRBV29-1 and TRBJ1-3, the complete variable domain is SAVISQKPSRDICQRGTSLTIQCQVDSQVTMMFWYRQQPGQSLTLIATANQGSEATYESGFVIDKFPISRPNLTFSTLTVSNMSPEDSSIYLCSAETGGSGNTIYFGEGSWLTVV.